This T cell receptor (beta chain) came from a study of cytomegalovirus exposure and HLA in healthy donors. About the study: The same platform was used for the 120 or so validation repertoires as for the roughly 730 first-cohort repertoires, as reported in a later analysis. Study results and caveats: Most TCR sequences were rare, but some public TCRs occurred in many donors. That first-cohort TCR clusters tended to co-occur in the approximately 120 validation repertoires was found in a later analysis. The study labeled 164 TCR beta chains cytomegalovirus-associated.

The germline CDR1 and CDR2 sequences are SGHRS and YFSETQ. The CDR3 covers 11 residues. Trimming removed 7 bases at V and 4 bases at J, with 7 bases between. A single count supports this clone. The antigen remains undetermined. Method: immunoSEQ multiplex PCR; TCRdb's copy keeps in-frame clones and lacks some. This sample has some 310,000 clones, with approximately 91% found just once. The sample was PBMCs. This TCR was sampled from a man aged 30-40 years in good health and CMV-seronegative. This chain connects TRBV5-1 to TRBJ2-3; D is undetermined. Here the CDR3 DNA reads TGCGCCAGCCGCGTAGCAGATACGCAGTATTTT. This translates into CASRVADTQYF.